This record covers a single T cell receptor (beta chain). Profiled with immunoSEQ multiplex PCR; TCRdb holds only in-frame clones, not every one. Here the sample spans a few hundred thousand clones, around nine tenths being singletons. This CDR3 is built from 13 residues. Germline lookup yields CDR1 SGHAT and CDR2 FQNNGV. Between the trimmed V and J ends, which lost 5 bases and 6 bases, there was a span of 10 bases. The sample comes from a study of blood T cell repertoires in COVID-19. Study as a whole: Spain, Italy and the United States supplied samples that represented acute and convalescent COVID-19.

The TCR originated in a woman aged 45 to 65 with active or convalescent COVID-19. Sequenced material: peripheral blood. V usage is TRBV11-2 and J usage is TRBJ2-2; D remains unclear. CDR3 DNA: TGTGCCAGCAGCCCGGGTTACGCCGGGGAGCTGTTTTTT. This translates into CASSPGYAGELFF.